This T cell receptor beta chain was sequenced for a study of blood T cells in healthy people across ages. The CDR3 contains 18 residues. V lost 1 base and J 4 bases, leaving 22 bases between the germline ends. CDR1 is LGHNA and CDR2 is YSLEER in the germline V gene. The sample providers were healthy Caucasian people from Russia, aged roughly 6 to 90. Findings of the study overall: Age brought a roughly linear fall in TCR beta diversity measured per million T cells.

Worth noting for this clonotype: What it binds is unknown.

Using a J-beta primer mix together with a sample-barcoded 5' primer, a second PCR was run for about 7 to 12 cycles. Each cDNA was tagged by a template-switch adaptor containing 12 random nucleotides. TCRdb used MiXCR to reprocess the 5' RACE reads, holding one entry per CDR3 protein. The sample contains 790,000 or so distinct CDR3 sequences, more than 35% of which appear only once. Sequencing input: blood. The genes are TRBV4-3 and TRBJ1-1; no reliable D call. The receptor was derived from a man older than 75 in good health. Here the CDR3 reads CASSQGGRRPTGVTEAFF. Here the CDR3 DNA reads TGCGCCAGCAGCCAAGGCGGTCGGCGGCCGACCGGCGTCACTGAAGCTTTCTTT.